These 29 T cell receptor beta chains originate from one sample sequenced in a study of T cells in women clearing cervical HPV infection. Produced via immunoSEQ multiplex PCR; TCRdb's table is partial and in-frame only. Listed are around 15,000 clones; about 10% falls within the top ten. Input material: blood buffy coat. The receptors originated from a woman between 18 and 70 years old with a cervical HPV16 infection that either progressed to CIN3+ or cleared (not recorded which).

Worth noting for this clone: The read comes to an end 3 residues before the CDR3 does, leaving the germline J gene to fill in the end. The rearrangement links TRBV7-3 to TRBJ2-7; D might be TRBD1 (6 bases). The CDR3 is made up of 15 amino acids. Trimming removed 4 bases at V and 2 bases at J, with 15 bases between. CDR1 and CDR2 from the germline V gene are SGHTA and FQGTGA. CDR3 DNA, as far as it was read: TGTGCCAGCAGCTCGGGCCCGGGGACAACCTACGAG. This gives the protein CASSSGPGTTYE. The CDR3, in full, reads CASSSGPGTTYEQYF.

Regarding this clone: The sequenced fragment ends 3 residues before the CDR3 boundary, so the rest is inferred from the germline J gene. The rearrangement joins TRBV7-3 to TRBJ2-1; 9 bases agree with TRBD1. The ends lost 5 bases at V and 9 bases at J; junction bases unmatched: 8. This CDR3 spans 14 amino acids. Germline loops: CDR1 SGHTA, CDR2 FQGTGA. The CDR3 spells CASSQSTGGLEQFF. The sequenced part of the CDR3 DNA is TGTGCCAGCAGCCAATCCACAGGGGGCCTTGAG.

Concerning this clone: The read is 3 residues too short to cover the CDR3 end, so that end is filled in from the germline J gene. The chain combines TRBV12-3 or TRBV12-4 with TRBJ2-1; D not certain. The CDR3 contains 11 residues. The V end lost 5 bases, the J end lost 7 bases, and 6 bases lay between the germline ends. CDR3 protein: CASSATNEQFF. The DNA read from the CDR3 is TGTGCCAGCAGTGCAACAAATGAG.

As concerns this clone: Sequencing ends 3 residues short of the CDR3 end; the germline J gene provides the rest. The chain joins TRBV14 to TRBJ2-3, with TRBD2 matching 7 bases. This CDR3 contains 15 residues. Germline CDR1 is SGHDN and CDR2 is FVKESK. The ends lost 0 bases at V and 4 bases at J; junction bases unmatched: 4. CDR3 DNA, as far as it was read: TGTGCCAGCAGCCAAGACGTGCTAGCGGCAGATACG. Its translation: CASSQDVLAADT. In full, the CDR3 is CASSQDVLAADTQYF. The full variable domain, completed using reference TRBV14 and TRBJ2-3, is EAGVTQFPSHSVIEKGQTVTLRCDPISGHDNLYWYRRVMGKEIKFLLHFVKESKQDESGMPNNRFLAERTGGTYSTLKVQPAELEDSGVYFCASSQDVLAADTQYFGPGTRLTVL.

This clone counts as medium-sized (0.01 to 0.1%) by frequency. The read ends 3 residues early relative to the CDR3; the germline J gene fills the gap. This rearrangement joins TRBV6-2 or TRBV6-3 to TRBJ2-1; D remains ambiguous. Germline V gene data show CDR1 as MNHEY and CDR2 as SVGEGT. This CDR3 comprises 13 residues. Trimming stripped 10 bases from V and 3 bases from J, with 13 bases between. The covered CDR3 bases are TGTGCCACCTATAGTGATCTCTACAATGAG. Protein sequence: CATYSDLYNE. The full CDR3 protein is CATYSDLYNEQFF.

With regard to this clone: The CDR3 end lies 3 residues beyond the end of the read and is filled in from the germline J gene. The chain links TRBV20-1 to TRBJ2-7; 9 bases align to TRBD2. The CDR3 covers 15 residues. CDR1 and CDR2 from the germline V gene are DFQATT and SNEGSKA (reference sequence). Trimming took 6 bases from V and 3 from J; bases not matched to a gene: 12. CDR3 sequence: CSALLSGRSLYEQYF. Incomplete CDR3 DNA: TGCAGTGCACTGCTAAGCGGGAGGTCCCTCTACGAG.

Turning to this clone: The read finishes 3 residues shy of the CDR3 end, and the germline J gene is used to complete it. The chain is built from TRBV20-1 and TRBJ2-7; 9 nucleotides agree with TRBD2. There are 15 residues in the CDR3. The V segment lost 0 bases and the J segment 5 bases; nucleotides outside the gene matches: 8. Germline values: CDR1 DFQATT, CDR2 SNEGSKA (reference sequence). CDR3 DNA (partial): TGCAGTGCTAGAGATGCAGGACTAGCGATGAACGAG. This gives the protein CSARDAGLAMNE. Given in full, the CDR3 is CSARDAGLAMNEQYF.

Regarding this clone: The sequence runs out 3 residues before the end of the CDR3; the remainder is reconstructed from the germline J gene. The chain has TRBV18 and TRBJ2-7; 10 positions match TRBD1. This CDR3 is 14 amino acids long. The ends lost 6 bases at V and 6 bases at J; junction bases unmatched: 8. Germline CDR1 and CDR2: KGHSH and LQKENI. CDR3 in amino acids: CASSLGQGSREQYF. The sequenced part of the CDR3 DNA is TGTGCCAGCTCCTTGGGACAGGGGTCTCGCGAG.

The covered CDR3 bases are TGCGCCAGCAGCCGGGACACCCGCTCCTACAATGAG. Its protein is CASSRDTRSYNE. The CDR3 reads in full as CASSRDTRSYNEQFF. The chain links TRBV5-1 to TRBJ2-1; D might be TRBD1 (6 bases). The read ends 3 residues before the CDR3 terminus; that terminus is restored from the germline J gene. The CDR3 sequence is 15 residues long. Trimming took off 4 bases at V and 0 bases at J, with 11 bases between the two ends. Germline-derived CDR1 and CDR2 are SGHRS and YFSETQ.

As for this clone: The CDR3 is cut off 3 residues early in the read; its end comes from the germline J gene. V usage is TRBV19 and J usage is TRBJ2-2; D is possibly TRBD1 (6 bases). The CDR3 runs 13 residues. The germline V gene encodes CDR1 LNHDA and CDR2 SQIVND (reference sequence). CDR3 in amino acids: CASRYRDDSPLFF. The CDR3 DNA, read in part, is TGTGCCAGTAGGTACAGGGACGATTCACCG.

Comments on this clone: The read ends 3 residues before the CDR3 terminus; that terminus is restored from the germline J gene. The chain links TRBV7-2 to TRBJ1-2; tentatively, D is TRBD1 (6 bases). Germline CDR1 and CDR2: SGHTA and FQGNSA. There are 15 residues in the CDR3. CDR3 region: CASSRERGGPYDYTF. The sequenced CDR3 bases are TGTGCCAGCAGCCGCGAGCGGGGGGGCCCCTACGAC.

This CDR3 is CASSIEPSDSYEQYF. The part of the CDR3 DNA that was read is TGTGCCAGTAGTATAGAACCTAGCGACTCCTACGAG. The chain couples TRBV19 to TRBJ2-7; D is perhaps TRBD2 (6 bases). The missing CDR3 end, 3 residues past where the read stops, is filled in from the germline J gene. The CDR3 totals 15 residues. V lost 0 bases, J lost 0 bases, and 9 bases lay in between. The germline gives CDR1 LNHDA, CDR2 SQIVND (reference sequence).

Note on this clone: From the germline J gene comes the end of the CDR3, since the read stops 3 residues before it. The rearrangement uses TRBV11-3 and TRBJ1-1, with 9 bases lining up with TRBD1. Germline loops: CDR1 SGHNT, CDR2 YENEEA. Trimming took 5 bases from V and 4 from J; bases not matched to a gene: 8. The CDR3 loop spans 15 amino acids. CDR3: CASSLITGGGTEAFF. The part of the CDR3 DNA that was read is TGTGCCAGCAGCCTTATTACAGGGGGCGGCACTGAA.

On this clone: The read is 3 residues too short to cover the CDR3 end, so that end is filled in from the germline J gene. The chain carries TRBV19 and TRBJ1-1; TRBD1 is a possible D gene (5 bases). In germline, CDR1 is LNHDA, CDR2 SQIVND (reference sequence). The CDR3 runs 13 residues. V lost 7 bases, J lost 0 bases, and 9 bases lay in between. The CDR3 bases that were read are TGTGCCAGTACAGCCAGGGTGAACACTGAA. The encoded protein is CASTARVNTE. The full CDR3 sequence reads CASTARVNTEAFF.

With respect to this clone: The read ends 3 residues before the CDR3 terminus; that terminus is restored from the germline J gene. V and J are TRBV20-1 and TRBJ2-1, with TRBD1 matching 8 bases. This CDR3 comprises 14 residues. Looked up from germline, CDR1 is DFQATT and CDR2 is SNEGSKA (reference sequence). Trimming at V came to 5 bases and at J to 4 bases, leaving 7 bases not matched to a gene. The DNA read from the CDR3 is TGCAGTGCTCGTGGCAGGGGGCGATACAATGAG. The encoded protein is CSARGRGRYNE. The entire CDR3 sequence reads CSARGRGRYNEQFF.

This clone counts as medium-sized by frequency. A read error may produce the germline difference seen at one junction end. Sequencing ends 3 residues short of the CDR3 end; the germline J gene provides the rest. The chain employs TRBV4-2 and TRBJ1-6; D gene uncertain. There are 13 residues in the CDR3. CDR1 LGHNA and CDR2 YNFKEQ come from the germline V gene. CDR3 DNA (partial): TGCGCCAGCAGCCAAGTCGAGGATTCACCC. Translating it yields CASSQVEDSP. The CDR3 in its entirety is CASSQVEDSPLHF.

CDR3: CASGLRPGEVGTTLYEQYF. The sequenced part of the CDR3 DNA is TGTGCTAGTGGTTTGAGGCCGGGGGAAGTAGGGACTACTCTCTACGAG. V is TRBV12-5 and J is TRBJ2-7; 7 positions match TRBD2. The missing CDR3 end, 3 residues past where the read stops, is filled in from the germline J gene. The CDR3 sequence is 19 residues long. CDR1 and CDR2 from the germline V gene are LGHNT and FRNRAP. J was trimmed by 3 bases and V by 2 bases; bases with no gene match: 19.

This CDR3 is CASSQMSQANTGELFF. CDR3 DNA, as far as it was read: TGTGCCAGCAGCCAAATGTCGCAGGCGAACACCGGGGAG. This rearrangement joins TRBV4-2 to TRBJ2-2; D gene uncertain. Read data end 3 residues before the CDR3 end; the end is taken from the germline J gene. V was pared by 2 bases and J by 0 bases, with 10 bases between. CDR1 is LGHNA, CDR2 YNFKEQ, per germline. The CDR3 sequence is 16 residues long.

For this clone: The CDR3 end lies 3 residues beyond the end of the read and is filled in from the germline J gene. This chain links TRBV19 with TRBJ1-2; D might be TRBD1 (6 bases). The CDR3 covers 13 residues. The V gene lost 1 base and the J gene lost 4 bases, with 7 bases spanning the gap. CDR1 and CDR2 (germline): LNHDA, SQIVND (reference sequence). CDR3 DNA, as far as it was read: TGTGCCAGTAGTATAGGCAGGGGCTATGGC. Translation gives CASSIGRGYG. In full, the CDR3 reads CASSIGRGYGYTF.

About this clone: The CDR3 end falls 3 residues outside the read, so it is completed with the germline J gene. This rearrangement joins TRBV24-1 to TRBJ2-7, with 10 bases lining up with TRBD1. J was trimmed by 6 bases and V by 5 bases; bases with no gene match: 0. The CDR3 has 12 residues. The germline V gene encodes CDR1 KGHDR and CDR2 SFDVKD. Incomplete CDR3 DNA: TGTGCCACCAGTGGGGACAGGGGCGAG. This encodes CATSGDRGE. The CDR3 reads in full as CATSGDRGEQYF.

The sequenced part of the CDR3 DNA is TGCAGTGCTAGAGATATCGCCGGGACAGGGGTAACAGATACG. Protein product: CSARDIAGTGVTDT. The whole CDR3 protein reads CSARDIAGTGVTDTQYF. The chain uses TRBV20-1 and TRBJ2-3, with 10 positions matching TRBD1. The read terminates 3 residues before the CDR3 end, so the remaining end is supplied by the germline J gene. CDR1 and CDR2 (germline): DFQATT, SNEGSKA (reference sequence). The V gene end was trimmed by 0 bases and the J gene end by 3 bases; junction bases not matched to a gene: 9. The CDR3 runs 17 residues.

In the case of this clone: The read gets to within 3 residues of the CDR3 end, and the germline J gene fills in the rest. This sequence joins TRBV28 and TRBJ1-2, with 8 bases aligning to TRBD1. This CDR3 is built from 12 residues. Germline CDR1 and CDR2: MDHEN and SYDVKM. Incomplete CDR3 DNA: TGTGCCAGCAGTTCGGACAGGGTTTTC. This codes for CASSSDRVF. The complete CDR3 protein is CASSSDRVFYTF.

Frequency places this clone as medium-sized. Read data end 3 residues before the CDR3 end; the end is taken from the germline J gene. The chain couples TRBV7-2 to TRBJ2-5; D is unresolved. The CDR3 is 14 residues long. V gave up 1 base and J gave up 3 bases, with 9 bases separating them. Germline CDR1 SGHTA, CDR2 FQGNSA. CDR3 sequence: CASSLGNSKETQYF. The part of the CDR3 DNA that was read is TGTGCCAGCAGCTTAGGGAATAGCAAAGAGACC.

On this clone: Read data end 3 residues before the CDR3 end; the end is taken from the germline J gene. The V gene is TRBV18, the J gene TRBJ2-2; D is unclear. Germline V CDR1 and CDR2: KGHSH, LQKENI. This CDR3 is built from 20 residues. CDR3 DNA (partial): TGTGCCAGCTCACTAACCACGTTTGGCGGAGAGAGTGCAACTAATGAAAAG. Amino acids: CASSLTTFGGESATNEK. The entire CDR3 sequence reads CASSLTTFGGESATNEKLFF.

On this clone itself: The CDR3 end lies 3 residues beyond the end of the read and is filled in from the germline J gene. At the DNA level, this CDR3 is encoded by other sequences in the same sample as well. This chain uses TRBV6-1 with TRBJ1-3; no definite D call. This CDR3 region has 17 residues. V lost 2 bases and J lost 0, with 14 bases in between. Germline loops: CDR1 MNHNS, CDR2 SASEGT. The CDR3 protein is CASSERLGQFSGNTIYF. The covered CDR3 bases are TGTGCCAGCAGTGAAAGGTTAGGGCAGTTCTCTGGAAACACC.

Comments on this clone: The observed sequence ends 3 residues before the CDR3 terminus, with the missing tail filled in from the germline J gene. V is TRBV29-1 and J is TRBJ1-1; the match to TRBD1 covers 9 bases. The germline V gene has CDR1 SQVTM and CDR2 ANQGSEA. After removal of 5 bases from V and 1 base from J, the junction contained 8 bases not matched to a gene. The CDR3 is made up of 15 amino acids. The part of the CDR3 DNA that was read is TGCAGCGTTAAGGACAGGGGAGATAAGAACACTGAA. Protein sequence: CSVKDRGDKNTE. The entire CDR3 reads CSVKDRGDKNTEAFF.

Points on this clone: The sequence runs out 3 residues before the end of the CDR3; the remainder is reconstructed from the germline J gene. The V gene is TRBV12-3 or TRBV12-4, the J gene TRBJ2-5; 10 nucleotides align to TRBD2. V dropped 6 bases and J dropped 5; count of bases not matched to a gene: 9. The CDR3 runs to 15 residues. CDR3 residues: CASSPRAGGPETQYF. CDR3 bases read: TGTGCCAGCAGCCCACGAGCGGGGGGGCCGGAGACC.

About this clone: The CDR3 extends 3 residues past the end of the read, so its final part is completed from the germline J gene. The V call is TRBV20-1, the J call TRBJ2-3; 12 nucleotides agree with TRBD2. J was trimmed by 4 bases and V by 0 bases; bases with no gene match: 8. The CDR3 is 17 residues long. The germline V gene encodes CDR1 DFQATT and CDR2 SNEGSKA (reference sequence). The DNA read from the CDR3 is TGCAGTGCTAGAGAACTAGCGGGAGGATCAGTGGCAGATACG. This encodes CSARELAGGSVADT. The full CDR3 protein reads CSARELAGGSVADTQYF.

About this clone itself: The CDR3 end lies 3 residues beyond the end of the read and is filled in from the germline J gene. The V gene is TRBV7-9, the J gene TRBJ1-2; D unclear. Germline CDR1 and CDR2: SEHNR and FQNEAQ (reference sequence). The CDR3 is 12 residues long. V lost 5 bases to trimming and J lost 4 bases, with 8 bases between them. The CDR3 bases that were read are TGTGCCAGCAGCCCCGGTGGCTATGGC. Its protein is CASSPGGYG. The whole CDR3 sequence reads CASSPGGYGYTF. Filled out from reference TRBV7-9 and TRBJ1-2, the complete variable domain reads DTGVSQNPRHKITKRGQNVTFRCDPISEHNRLYWYRQTLGQGPEFLTYFQNEAQLEKSRLLSDRFSAERPKGSFSTLEIQRTEQGDSAMYLCASSPGGYGYTFGSGTRLTVV.